Many counts were recorded for the clone carrying this T cell receptor beta chain. TCR beta CDR3 sequences were amplified from RNA transcripts. In the first-round RT-PCR of the TCR CDR3, the HTBI primer set was used. TCRdb reprocessed the multiplex PCR reads with MiXCR, giving one entry per CDR3 protein. The table records 390,000 or so distinct CDR3 sequences, about 15% of them present only once. The data stem from a study of T cells in Graves' hyperthyroidism and ophthalmopathy. Between the trimmed V and J ends, which lost 0 bases and 8 bases, there was a span of 16 bases. Per the germline V gene, CDR1 is GTSNPN and CDR2 is SVGIG (reference sequence). This CDR3 spans 15 amino acids.

The chain carries TRBV30 and TRBJ1-4, with D possibly matching TRBD1 (5 bases). The source of this sequence is a man aged 18 to 35 with Graves' ophthalmopathy. The source material was blood. This CDR3 is CAWSVQEIRGEKLFF. For the CDR3, the DNA is TGTGCCTGGAGTGTACAAGAGATCCGGGGCGAAAAACTGTTTTTT.